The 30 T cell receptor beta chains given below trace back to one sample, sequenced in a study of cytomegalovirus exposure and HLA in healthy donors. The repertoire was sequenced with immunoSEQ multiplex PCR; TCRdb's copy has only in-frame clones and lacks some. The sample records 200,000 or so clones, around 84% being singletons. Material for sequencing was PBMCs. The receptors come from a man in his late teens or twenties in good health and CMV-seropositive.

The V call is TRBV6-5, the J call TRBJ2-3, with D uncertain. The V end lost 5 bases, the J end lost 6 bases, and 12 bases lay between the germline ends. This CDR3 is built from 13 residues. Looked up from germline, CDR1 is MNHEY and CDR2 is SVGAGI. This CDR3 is CASSPIEWDTQYF. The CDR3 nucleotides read TGTGCCAGCAGTCCGATCGAGTGGGATACGCAGTATTTT.

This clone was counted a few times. Here the CDR3 reads CASSGLSEQYF. The CDR3 DNA sequence: TGTGCCAGCAGCGGACTAAGCGAGCAGTACTTC. V usage is TRBV14 and J usage is TRBJ2-7; TRBD2 might be the D (6 bases). In germline, CDR1 is SGHDN, CDR2 FVKESK. Trimming left V 5 bases short and J 6 bases short, with 8 bases between. This CDR3 has 11 residues.

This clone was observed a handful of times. CDR3 residues: CASSLTRAYNEQFF. The CDR3 nucleotides are TGTGCCAGCAGCTTAACCAGGGCCTACAATGAGCAGTTCTTC. The genes are TRBV7-2 and TRBJ2-1, with a weak D call TRBD1 (5 bases). The length of the CDR3 is 14 residues. The V and J ends lost 2 bases and 2 bases respectively, with 7 bases between them. Germline-derived CDR1 and CDR2 are SGHTA and FQGNSA.

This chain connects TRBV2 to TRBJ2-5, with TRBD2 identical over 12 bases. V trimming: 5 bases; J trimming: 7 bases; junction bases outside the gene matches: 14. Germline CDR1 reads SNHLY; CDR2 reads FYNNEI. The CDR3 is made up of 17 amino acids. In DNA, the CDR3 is TGTGCCAGCAGTCTACGGACTAGCGGGATCCTATTGGGGACCCAGTACTTC. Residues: CASSLRTSGILLGTQYF.

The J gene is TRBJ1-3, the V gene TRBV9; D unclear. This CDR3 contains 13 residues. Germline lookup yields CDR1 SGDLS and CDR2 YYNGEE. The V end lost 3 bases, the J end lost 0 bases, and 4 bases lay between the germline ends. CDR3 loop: CASSDSSGNTIYF. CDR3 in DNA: TGTGCCAGCAGCGACAGCTCTGGAAACACCATATATTTT.

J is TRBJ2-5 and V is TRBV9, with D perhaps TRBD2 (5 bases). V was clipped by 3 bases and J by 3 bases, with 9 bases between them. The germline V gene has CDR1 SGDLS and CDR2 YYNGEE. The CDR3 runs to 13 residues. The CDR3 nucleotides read TGTGCCAGCAGCGCGGGAACCGAAGAGACCCAGTACTTC. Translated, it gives CASSAGTEETQYF. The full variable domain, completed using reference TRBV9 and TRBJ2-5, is DSGVTQTPKHLITATGQRVTLRCSPRSGDLSVYWYQQSLDQGLQFLIQYYNGEERAKGNILERFSAQQFPDLHSELNLSSLELGDSALYFCASSAGTEETQYFGPGTRLLVL.

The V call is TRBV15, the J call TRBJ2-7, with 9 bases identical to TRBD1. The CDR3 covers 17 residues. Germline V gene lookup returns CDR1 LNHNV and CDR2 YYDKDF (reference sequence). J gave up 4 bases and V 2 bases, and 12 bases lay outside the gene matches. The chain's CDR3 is CATSRYLGGTGSYEQYF. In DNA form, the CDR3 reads TGTGCCACCAGCAGATACCTTGGGGGGACAGGGTCGTACGAGCAGTACTTC.

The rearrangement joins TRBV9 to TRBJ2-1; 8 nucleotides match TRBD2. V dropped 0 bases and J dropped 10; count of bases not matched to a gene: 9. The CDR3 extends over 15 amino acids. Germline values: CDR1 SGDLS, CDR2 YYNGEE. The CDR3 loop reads CASSVVAGGAWEQFF. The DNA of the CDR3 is TGTGCCAGCAGCGTAGTGGCGGGAGGAGCTTGGGAGCAGTTCTTC.

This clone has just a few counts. CDR3 sequence reads: CASSGAGHYEQYF. CDR3 DNA sequence: TGTGCCAGCAGCGGAGCGGGCCACTACGAGCAGTACTTC. The rearrangement uses TRBV6-5 and TRBJ2-7; tentative D call: TRBD2 (6 bases). The V end lost 6 bases, the J end lost 3 bases, and 12 bases lay between the germline ends. This CDR3 has 13 residues. Germline values: CDR1 MNHEY, CDR2 SVGAGI.

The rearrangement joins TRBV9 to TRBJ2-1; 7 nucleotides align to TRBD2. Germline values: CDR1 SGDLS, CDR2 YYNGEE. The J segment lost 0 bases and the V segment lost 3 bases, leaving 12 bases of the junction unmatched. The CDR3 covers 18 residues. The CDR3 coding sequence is TGTGCCAGCAGCGACCGAACCACCAGCGGGGTCTCCTACAATGAGCAGTTCTTC. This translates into CASSDRTTSGVSYNEQFF.

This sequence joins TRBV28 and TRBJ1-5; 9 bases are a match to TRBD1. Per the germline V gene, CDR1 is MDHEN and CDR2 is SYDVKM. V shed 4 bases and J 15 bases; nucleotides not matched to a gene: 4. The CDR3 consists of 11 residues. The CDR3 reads CASSWDRVSHF. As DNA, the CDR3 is TGTGCCAGCAGTTGGGACAGGGTCTCGCATTTT.

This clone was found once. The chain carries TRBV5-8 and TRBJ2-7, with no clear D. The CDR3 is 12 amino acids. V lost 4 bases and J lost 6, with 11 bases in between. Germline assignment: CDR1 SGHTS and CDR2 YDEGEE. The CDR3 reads CASSQRLAEQYF. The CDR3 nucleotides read TGTGCCAGCAGCCAGCGACTGGCCGAGCAGTACTTC.

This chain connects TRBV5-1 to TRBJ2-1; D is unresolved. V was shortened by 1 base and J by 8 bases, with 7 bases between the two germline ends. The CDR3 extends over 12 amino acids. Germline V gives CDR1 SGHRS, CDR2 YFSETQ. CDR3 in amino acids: CASSLMGDEQFF. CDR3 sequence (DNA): TGCGCCAGCAGCTTGATGGGCGATGAGCAGTTCTTC.

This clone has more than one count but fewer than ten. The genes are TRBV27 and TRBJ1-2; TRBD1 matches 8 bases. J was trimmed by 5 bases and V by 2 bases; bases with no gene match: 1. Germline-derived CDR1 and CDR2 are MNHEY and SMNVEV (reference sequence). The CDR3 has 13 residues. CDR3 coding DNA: TGTGCCAGCAGTTTACACAGGGGGTATGGCTACACCTTC. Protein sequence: CASSLHRGYGYTF.

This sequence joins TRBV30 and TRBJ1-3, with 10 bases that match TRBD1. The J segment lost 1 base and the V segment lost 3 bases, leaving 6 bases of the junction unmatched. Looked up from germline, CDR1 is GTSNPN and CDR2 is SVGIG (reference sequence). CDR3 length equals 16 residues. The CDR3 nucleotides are TGTGCCTGGAGGGATGGACAGGGGGGTTCTGGAAACACCATATATTTT. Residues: CAWRDGQGGSGNTIYF.

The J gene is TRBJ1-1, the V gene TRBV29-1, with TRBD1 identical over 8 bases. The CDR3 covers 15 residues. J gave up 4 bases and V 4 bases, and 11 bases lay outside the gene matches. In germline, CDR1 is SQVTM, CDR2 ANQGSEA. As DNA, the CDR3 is TGCAGCGTTGTTGTCGCGACAGGGGATCCCACTGAAGCTTTCTTT. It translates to CSVVVATGDPTEAFF.

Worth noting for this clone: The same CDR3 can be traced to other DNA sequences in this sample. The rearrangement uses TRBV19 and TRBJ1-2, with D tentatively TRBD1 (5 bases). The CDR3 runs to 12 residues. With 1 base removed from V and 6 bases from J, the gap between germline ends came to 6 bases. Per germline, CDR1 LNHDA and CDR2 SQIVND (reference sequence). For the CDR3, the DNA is TGTGCCAGTAGTATAGGGGGCGATGGCTACACCTTC. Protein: CASSIGGDGYTF.

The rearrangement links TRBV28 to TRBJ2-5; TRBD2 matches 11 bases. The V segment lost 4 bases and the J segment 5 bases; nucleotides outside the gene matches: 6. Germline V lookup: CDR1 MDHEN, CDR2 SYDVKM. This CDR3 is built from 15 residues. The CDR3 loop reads CASSSLAGGPETQYF. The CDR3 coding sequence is TGTGCCAGCAGTTCTTTAGCGGGAGGGCCGGAGACCCAGTACTTC.

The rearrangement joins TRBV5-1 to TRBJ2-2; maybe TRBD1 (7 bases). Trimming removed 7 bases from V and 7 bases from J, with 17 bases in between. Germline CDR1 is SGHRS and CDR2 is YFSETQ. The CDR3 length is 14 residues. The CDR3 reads CASYPGGQDGELFF. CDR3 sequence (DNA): TGCGCCAGCTACCCAGGGGGGCAGGACGGGGAGCTGTTTTTT.

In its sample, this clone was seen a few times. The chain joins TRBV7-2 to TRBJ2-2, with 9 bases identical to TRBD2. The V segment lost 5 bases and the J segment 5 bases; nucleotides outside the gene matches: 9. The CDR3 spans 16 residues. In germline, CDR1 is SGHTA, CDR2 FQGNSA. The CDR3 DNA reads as TGTGCCAGCAGCCAAAGAGCGGGAGGCGTGACCGGGGAGCTGTTTTTT. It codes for CASSQRAGGVTGELFF.

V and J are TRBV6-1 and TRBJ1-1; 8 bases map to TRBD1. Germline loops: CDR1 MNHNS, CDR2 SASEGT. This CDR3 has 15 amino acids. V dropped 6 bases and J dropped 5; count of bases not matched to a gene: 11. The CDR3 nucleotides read TGTGCCAGCAGCAAAGGGGACAGGCGAGGGACTGAAGCTTTCTTT. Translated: CASSKGDRRGTEAFF.

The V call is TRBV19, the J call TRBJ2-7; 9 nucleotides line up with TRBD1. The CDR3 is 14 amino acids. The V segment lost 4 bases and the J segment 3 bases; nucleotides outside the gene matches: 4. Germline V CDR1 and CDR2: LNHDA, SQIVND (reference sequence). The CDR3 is CASSTGTGHYEQYF. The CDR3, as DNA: TGTGCCAGTAGTACCGGGACAGGGCACTACGAGCAGTACTTC.

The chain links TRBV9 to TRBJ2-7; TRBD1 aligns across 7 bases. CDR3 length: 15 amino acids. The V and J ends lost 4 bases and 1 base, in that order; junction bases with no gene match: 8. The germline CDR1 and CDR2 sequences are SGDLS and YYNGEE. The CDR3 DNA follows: TGTGCCAGCAGCCCCGACAGGGCCGAATCCTACGAGCAGTACTTC. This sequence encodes CASSPDRAESYEQYF.

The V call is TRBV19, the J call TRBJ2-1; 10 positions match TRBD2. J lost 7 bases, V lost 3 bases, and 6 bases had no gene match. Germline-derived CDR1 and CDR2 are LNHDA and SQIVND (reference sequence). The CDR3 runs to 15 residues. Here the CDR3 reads CASSIVAGGGNEQFF. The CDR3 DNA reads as TGTGCCAGTAGTATTGTAGCGGGAGGCGGGAATGAGCAGTTCTTC.

The CDR3 DNA is TGCAGCGCCACAGGGGCCTCTGGAAACACCATATATTTT. Its protein product is CSATGASGNTIYF. The chain is built from TRBV29-1 and TRBJ1-3; 7 bases align to TRBD1. CDR1 and CDR2 from the germline V gene are SQVTM and ANQGSEA. CDR3 length equals 13 residues. V was clipped by 7 bases and J by 0 bases; unmatched bases: 3.

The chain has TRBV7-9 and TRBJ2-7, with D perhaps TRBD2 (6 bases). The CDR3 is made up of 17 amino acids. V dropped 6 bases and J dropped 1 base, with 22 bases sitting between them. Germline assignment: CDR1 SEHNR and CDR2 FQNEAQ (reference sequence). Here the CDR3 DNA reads TGTGCCAGCAGTCTCCACCCAGATTCTAGCGAATCCTACGAGCAGTACTTC. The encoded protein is CASSLHPDSSESYEQYF.

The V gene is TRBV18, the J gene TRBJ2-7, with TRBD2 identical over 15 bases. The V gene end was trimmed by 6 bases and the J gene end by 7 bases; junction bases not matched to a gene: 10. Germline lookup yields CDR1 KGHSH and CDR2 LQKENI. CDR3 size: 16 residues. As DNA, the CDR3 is TGTGCCAGCTCCGGGACTAGCGGGAGGTTTGTGAGAGAGCAGTACTTC. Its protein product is CASSGTSGRFVREQYF.

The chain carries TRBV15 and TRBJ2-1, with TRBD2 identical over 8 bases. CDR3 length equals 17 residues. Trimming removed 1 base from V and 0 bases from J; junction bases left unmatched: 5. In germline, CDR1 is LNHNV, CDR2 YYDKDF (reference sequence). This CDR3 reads CATSRGTSGSSYNEQFF. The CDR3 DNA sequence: TGTGCCACCAGCAGAGGTACTAGCGGCAGCTCCTACAATGAGCAGTTCTTC.

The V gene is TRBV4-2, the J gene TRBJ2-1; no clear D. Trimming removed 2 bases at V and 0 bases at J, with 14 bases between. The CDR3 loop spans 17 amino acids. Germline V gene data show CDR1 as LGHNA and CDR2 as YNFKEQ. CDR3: CASSQNSGGSSYNEQFF. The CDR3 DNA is TGTGCCAGCAGCCAAAATTCTGGCGGCAGCTCCTACAATGAGCAGTTCTTC.

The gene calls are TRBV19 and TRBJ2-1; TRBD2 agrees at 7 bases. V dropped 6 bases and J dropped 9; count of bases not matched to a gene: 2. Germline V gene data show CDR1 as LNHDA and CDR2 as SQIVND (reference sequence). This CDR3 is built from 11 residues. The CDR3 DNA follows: TGTGCCAGTAGGGGGACTATTGAGCAGTTCTTC. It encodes CASRGTIEQFF.